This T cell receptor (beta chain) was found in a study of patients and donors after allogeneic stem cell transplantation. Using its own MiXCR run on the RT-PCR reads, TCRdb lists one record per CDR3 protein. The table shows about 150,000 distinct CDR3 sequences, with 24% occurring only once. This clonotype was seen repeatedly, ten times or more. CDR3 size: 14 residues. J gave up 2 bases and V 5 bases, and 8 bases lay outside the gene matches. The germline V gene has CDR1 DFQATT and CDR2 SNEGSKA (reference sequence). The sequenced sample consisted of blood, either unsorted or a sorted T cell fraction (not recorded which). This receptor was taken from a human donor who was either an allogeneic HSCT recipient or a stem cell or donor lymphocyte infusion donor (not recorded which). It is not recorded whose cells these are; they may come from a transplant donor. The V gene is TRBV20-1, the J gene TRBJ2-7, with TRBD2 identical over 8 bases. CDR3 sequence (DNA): TGCAGTGCTTCCCTAGCGGGCGCTACCTACGAGCAGTACTTC. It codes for CSASLAGATYEQYF.